Here is one T cell receptor (beta chain) with its context. Antigen: not known. The data are from a study of cytotoxic CD8 clonotypes in ibrutinib-treated CLL. Looking at the study overall: The patients comprised roughly 10 relapsed/refractory and 15 treatment-naive cases, around 18 IGHV unmutated.

The planned depth of sequencing spanned 1 in 200,000 to 1 in 1 million T cells. The repertoire was sequenced with immunoSEQ multiplex PCR; TCRdb's copy has only in-frame clones and lacks some. Seen here are roughly 220,000 clones, nearly 80% observed once, and the top ten hold 10% to 12%. Whole-study results and caveats: The clonality rise at ibrutinib response reflected private clonotype expansion. The clonality went up when patients responded to ibrutinib and dropped back toward baseline at progression.

This clonotype was obtained from a human donor with chronic lymphocytic leukemia. The sequencing used PBMCs, collected after 12 months of ibrutinib treatment.

The CDR3 here is CASQTGLLPYGYTF. CDR3 coding DNA: TGTGCCAGCCAAACAGGGCTGCTACCCTATGGCTACACCTTC. The chain recombines TRBV19 with TRBJ1-2; tentatively, D is TRBD1 (6 bases). The CDR3 runs to 14 residues. The V gene's germline CDR1 is LNHDA and CDR2 SQIVND (reference sequence). Trimming took off 9 bases at V and 4 bases at J, with 18 bases between the two ends.